The 9 T cell receptor beta chains given below trace back to one sample, sequenced in a study of CD8+CD57+ T cells in acquired aplastic anemia. TCR beta VDJ and CDR3 were profiled, and genomic DNA was the template. TCRdb recomputed calls from the reads with MiXCR, one row per CDR3 protein. The sample shows about 190,000 distinct CDR3 sequences, 48% of them seen only once. Patients included in sequencing had previously demonstrated CD8+CD57+ cell expansion by flow cytometry. Sequenced input: sorted CD4+, CD8+, or CD8+CD57+ T cells (not recorded which) from PBMCs. The receptor source for this set is a human donor with aplastic anemia.

This clonotype was seen ten or more times. This rearrangement joins TRBV24-1 to TRBJ2-7, with D perhaps TRBD2 (6 bases). Germline loops: CDR1 KGHDR, CDR2 SFDVKD. The CDR3 spans 13 residues. V was cut by 2 bases and J by 4 bases, with 8 bases left in between. CDR3 in amino acids: CATSDSTRYEQYF. The DNA for the CDR3 is TGTGCCACCAGTGATTCGACTAGGTACGAGCAGTACTTC.

This clonotype was seen a few times. CDR3: CASSLWNTGELFF. The CDR3 DNA reads TGTGCCAGCAGCTTGTGGAACACCGGGGAGCTGTTTTTT. The chain uses TRBV5-4 and TRBJ2-2; D remains ambiguous. V gave up 1 base and J gave up 1 base, with 2 bases separating them. The CDR3 is made up of 13 amino acids. The germline V gene has CDR1 SGHNT and CDR2 YYREEE (reference sequence). Full variable domain (remainder filled in from reference TRBV5-4 and TRBJ2-2): ETGVTQSPTHLIKTRGQQVTLRCSSQSGHNTVSWYQQALGQGPQFIFQYYREEENGRGNFPPRFSGLQFPNYSSELNVNALELDDSALYLCASSLWNTGELFFGEGSRLTVL.

This chain links TRBV19 with TRBJ2-2; 10 bases are shared with TRBD2. This CDR3 comprises 18 residues. Germline V gene data show CDR1 as LNHDA and CDR2 as SQIVND (reference sequence). J lost 7 bases, V lost 3 bases, and 14 bases had no gene match. The CDR3 loop reads CASSIPKESGRANGELFF. The CDR3, as DNA: TGTGCCAGTAGTATTCCCAAGGAGAGCGGGAGGGCCAACGGGGAGCTGTTTTTT.

To note about this clonotype: This may be a read error: a much more frequent sequence differs by one nucleotide. This rearrangement joins TRBV5-6 to TRBJ2-5; D is undetermined. CDR1 is SGHDT, CDR2 YYEEEE, per germline. The CDR3 sequence is 17 residues long. Trimming removed 7 bases at V and 4 bases at J, with 26 bases between. CDR3 in DNA: TGTGCCAGCGGCTGGAACGTTCGTGCTTTCCGGGTAGAGACCCAGTACTTC. Protein: CASGWNVRAFRVETQYF.

This clonotype was seen many times. In DNA, the CDR3 is TGTGCCAGCAGCTTAGTAGGAGCAGCTAGCACAGATACGCAGTATTTT. Its protein product is CASSLVGAASTDTQYF. The chain uses TRBV7-9 and TRBJ2-3; D gene unclear. V lost 1 base and J lost 0, with 11 bases in between. Germline assignment: CDR1 SEHNR and CDR2 FQNEAQ (reference sequence). This CDR3 has 16 amino acids. The full variable domain, rest sourced from reference TRBV7-9 and TRBJ2-3, is DTGVSQNPRHKITKRGQNVTFRCDPISEHNRLYWYRQTLGQGPEFLTYFQNEAQLEKSRLLSDRFSAERPKGSFSTLEIQRTEQGDSAMYLCASSLVGAASTDTQYFGPGTRLTVL.

The chain links TRBV4-2 to TRBJ2-1; 9 bases are a match to TRBD2. CDR1 and CDR2 from the germline V gene are LGHNA and YNFKEQ. CDR3 length: 16 residues. The V segment lost 6 bases and the J segment 2 bases; nucleotides outside the gene matches: 8. The CDR3 region has the DNA TGTGCCAGCAGTCATAGGCTAGCGGGACCCTACAATGAGCAGTTCTTC. Translation gives CASSHRLAGPYNEQFF.

The rearrangement joins TRBV20-1 to TRBJ2-7; TRBD1 matches 7 bases. Trimming at V came to 6 bases and at J to 2 bases, leaving 7 bases not matched to a gene. Germline loops: CDR1 DFQATT, CDR2 SNEGSKA (reference sequence). The CDR3 is 13 amino acids. The CDR3 spells CSAIGQDTYEQYF. In DNA form, the CDR3 reads TGCAGTGCGATCGGACAGGACACCTACGAGCAGTACTTC.

For the CDR3, the DNA is TGTGCCAGCAGCTTAGTCCGGGACAGCAATCAGCCCCAGCATTTT. This gives the protein CASSLVRDSNQPQHF. This rearrangement joins TRBV7-2 to TRBJ1-5; D perhaps matches TRBD1 (5 bases). The CDR3 is made up of 15 amino acids. Trimming removed 1 base at V and 1 base at J, with 8 bases between. In germline, CDR1 is SGHTA, CDR2 FQGNSA.

The chain uses TRBV24-1 and TRBJ2-7, with TRBD2 as a possible D gene (5 bases). Gene TRBJ2-1 matches the end of the DNA better, so the J call may be wrong. The CDR3 covers 14 residues. CDR1 and CDR2 from the germline V gene are KGHDR and SFDVKD. The CDR3 loop reads CATSDPSRADEQFF. DNA for the CDR3: TGTGCCACCAGTGATCCCTCGAGGGCTGATGAGCAGTTCTTC.